This TCR beta chain derives from a study of cytomegalovirus exposure and HLA in healthy donors. Study-wide results and caveats: Among the most significant clusters, several appeared linked to common viral pathogens in a later analysis.

A remark on this clone: What it binds is unknown.

PCR primers comprised 60 Vbeta and 13 Jbeta primers. Authors' analysis steps: A follow-up analysis tallied tens of millions of unique TCR beta chains, approximately 11 million shared. Clones were read by immunoSEQ multiplex PCR, and TCRdb kept only the in-frame ones, dropping some. Clone size and the V and J calls come from that table; the DNA yielded D and trimming. The sample consists of some 200,000 clones, 84% of them appearing once. This CDR3 has 15 residues. The V and J ends lost 4 bases and 5 bases, in that order; junction bases with no gene match: 7. Germline values: CDR1 SGHTA, CDR2 FQGTGA. The rearrangement links TRBV7-3 to TRBJ2-7; 11 bases fit TRBD2. Sample: PBMCs. The source is a woman aged 45-59 years in good health and CMV-seropositive. CDR3 sequence reads: CASSSRLAGRNEQYF. In DNA form, the CDR3 reads TGTGCCAGCAGCTCCCGACTAGCGGGGAGGAACGAGCAGTACTTC.